The T cell receptor (beta chain) under discussion was sequenced for a study of tumor-infiltrating lymphocytes in localized non-small cell lung cancer. General observations from the study: Immunotypes IM1 and IM2 had similar TCR-derived T-cell fractions. Each assay used a separate piece of the same tissue. Available tissue quantity limited TCR sequencing to a patient subset. Tumor T-cell fraction was not associated with recurrence-free survival.

The protocol was immunoSEQ multiplex PCR, while the TCRdb copy is restricted to in-frame clones and leaves out a portion. Here the sample spans fewer than 20,000 clones, approximately 79% being singletons. Germline V gene sequence: CDR1 LNHDA, CDR2 SQIVND (reference sequence). The CDR3 is made up of 16 amino acids. On this clone itself: Its antigen remains unknown. One end of the junction does not line up with germline, which may come from a read error.

The receptor was isolated from a human donor with non-small cell lung cancer. The chain recombines TRBV19 with TRBJ1-5; weak D call: TRBD1 (5 bases). Sequencing was performed on lung tumor tissue. CDR3 in amino acids: CASSIEGGHPNQSQHF. The CDR3 bases are TGTGCCAGTAGTATAGAGGGCGGACACCCTAATCAGTCCCAGCATTTT.